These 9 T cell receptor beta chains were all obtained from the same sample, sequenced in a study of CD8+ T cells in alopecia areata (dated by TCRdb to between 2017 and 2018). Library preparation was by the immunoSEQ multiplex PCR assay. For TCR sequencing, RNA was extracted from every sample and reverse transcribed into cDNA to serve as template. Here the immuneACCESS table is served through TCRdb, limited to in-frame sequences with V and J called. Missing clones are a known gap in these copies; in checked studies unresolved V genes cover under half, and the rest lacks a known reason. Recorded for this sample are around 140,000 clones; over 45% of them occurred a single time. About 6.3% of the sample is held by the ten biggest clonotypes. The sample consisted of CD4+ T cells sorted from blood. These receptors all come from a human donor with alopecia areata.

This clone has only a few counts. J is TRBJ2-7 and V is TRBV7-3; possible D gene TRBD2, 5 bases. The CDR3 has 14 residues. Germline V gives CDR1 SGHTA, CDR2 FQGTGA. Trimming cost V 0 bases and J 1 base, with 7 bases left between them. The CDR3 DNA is TGTGCCAGCAGCTTAACGAGGGATTCCTACGAGCAGTACTTC. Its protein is CASSLTRDSYEQYF.

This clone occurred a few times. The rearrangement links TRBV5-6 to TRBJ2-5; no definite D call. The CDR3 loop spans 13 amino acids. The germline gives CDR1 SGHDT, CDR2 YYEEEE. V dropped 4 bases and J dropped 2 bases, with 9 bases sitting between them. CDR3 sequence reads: CASSIPRQETQYF. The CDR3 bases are TGTGCCAGCAGCATCCCTAGGCAAGAGACCCAGTACTTC.

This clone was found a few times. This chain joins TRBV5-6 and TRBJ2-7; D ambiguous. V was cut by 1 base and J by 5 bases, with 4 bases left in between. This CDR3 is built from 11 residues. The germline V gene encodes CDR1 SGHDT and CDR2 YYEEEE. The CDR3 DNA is TGTGCCAGCAGCTTGAGGGACGAGCAGTACTTC. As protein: CASSLRDEQYF. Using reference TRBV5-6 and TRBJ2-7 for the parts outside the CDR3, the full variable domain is DAGVTQSPTHLIKTRGQQVTLRCSPKSGHDTVSWYQQALGQGPQFIFQYYEEEERQRGNFPDRFSGHQFPNYSSELNVNALLLGDSALYLCASSLRDEQYFGPGTRLTVT.

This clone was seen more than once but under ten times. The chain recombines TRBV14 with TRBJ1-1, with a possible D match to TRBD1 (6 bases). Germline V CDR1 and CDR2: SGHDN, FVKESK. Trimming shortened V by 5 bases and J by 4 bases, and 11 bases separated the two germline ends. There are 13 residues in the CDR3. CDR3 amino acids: CASSGGLGTEAFF. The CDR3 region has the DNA TGTGCCAGCAGCGGGGGGCTTGGCACTGAAGCTTTCTTT.

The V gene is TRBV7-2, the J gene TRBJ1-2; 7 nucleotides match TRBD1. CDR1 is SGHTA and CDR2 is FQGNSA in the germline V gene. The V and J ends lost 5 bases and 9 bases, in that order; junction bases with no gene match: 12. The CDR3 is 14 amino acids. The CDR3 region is CASSVRGRPWRYTF. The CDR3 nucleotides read TGTGCCAGCAGCGTAAGGGGGCGGCCTTGGCGCTACACCTTC.

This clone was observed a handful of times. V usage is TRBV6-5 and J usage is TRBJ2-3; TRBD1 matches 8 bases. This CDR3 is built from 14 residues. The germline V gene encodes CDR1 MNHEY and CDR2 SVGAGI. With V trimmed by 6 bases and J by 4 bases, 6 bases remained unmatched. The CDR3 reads CASRPDRGADTQYF. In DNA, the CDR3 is TGTGCCAGCAGACCCGACAGGGGCGCAGATACGCAGTATTTT.

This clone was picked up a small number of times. For the CDR3, the DNA is TGCAGCGTTGAAGATCGTGGTCTGAGAACTAGCGGGTTCTACAATGAGCAGTTCTTC. Its translation is CSVEDRGLRTSGFYNEQFF. The gene calls are TRBV29-1 and TRBJ2-1; the match to TRBD2 covers 9 bases. The CDR3 is 19 amino acids. V shed 0 bases, J shed 3 bases, and the junction held 15 bases outside the gene matches. The V gene's germline CDR1 is SQVTM and CDR2 ANQGSEA.

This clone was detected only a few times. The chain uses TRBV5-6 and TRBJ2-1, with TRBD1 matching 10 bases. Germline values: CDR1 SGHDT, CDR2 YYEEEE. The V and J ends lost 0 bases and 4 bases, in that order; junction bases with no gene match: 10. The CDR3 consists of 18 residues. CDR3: CASSLDRDRGSLYNEQFF. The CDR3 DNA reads TGTGCCAGCAGCTTGGATCGGGACAGGGGAAGTTTGTACAATGAGCAGTTCTTC. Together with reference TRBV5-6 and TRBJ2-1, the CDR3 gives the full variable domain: DAGVTQSPTHLIKTRGQQVTLRCSPKSGHDTVSWYQQALGQGPQFIFQYYEEEERQRGNFPDRFSGHQFPNYSSELNVNALLLGDSALYLCASSLDRDRGSLYNEQFFGPGTRLTVL.

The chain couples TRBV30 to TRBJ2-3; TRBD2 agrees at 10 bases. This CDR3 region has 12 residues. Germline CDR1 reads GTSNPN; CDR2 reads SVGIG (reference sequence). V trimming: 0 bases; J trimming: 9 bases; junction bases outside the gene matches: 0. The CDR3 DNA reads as TGTGCCTGGAGTGTACTAGCGGGGACGCAGTATTTT. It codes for CAWSVLAGTQYF.